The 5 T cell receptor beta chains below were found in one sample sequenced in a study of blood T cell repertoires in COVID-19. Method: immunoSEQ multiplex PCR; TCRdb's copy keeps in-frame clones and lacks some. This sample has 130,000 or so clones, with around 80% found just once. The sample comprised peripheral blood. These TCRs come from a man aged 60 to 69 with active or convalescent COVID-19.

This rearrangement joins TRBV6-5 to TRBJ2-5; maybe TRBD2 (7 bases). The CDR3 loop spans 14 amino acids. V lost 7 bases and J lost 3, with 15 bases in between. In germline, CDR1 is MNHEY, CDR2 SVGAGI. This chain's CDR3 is CASIRGGGEETQYF. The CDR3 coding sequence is TGTGCCAGCATCAGGGGAGGGGGAGAAGAGACCCAGTACTTC.

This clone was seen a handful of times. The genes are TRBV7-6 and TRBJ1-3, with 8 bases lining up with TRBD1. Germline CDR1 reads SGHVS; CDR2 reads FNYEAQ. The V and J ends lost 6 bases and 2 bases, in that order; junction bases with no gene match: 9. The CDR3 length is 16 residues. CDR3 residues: CASSINRGRTGNTIYF. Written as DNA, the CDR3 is TGTGCCAGCAGTATAAACAGGGGGAGGACTGGAAACACCATATATTTT.

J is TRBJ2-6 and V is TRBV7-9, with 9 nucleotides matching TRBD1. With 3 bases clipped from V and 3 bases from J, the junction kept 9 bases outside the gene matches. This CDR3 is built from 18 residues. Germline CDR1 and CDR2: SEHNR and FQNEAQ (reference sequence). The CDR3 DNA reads TGTGCCAGCAGCTTCCGGACAGGGGAGGGGCTTGGGGCCAACGTCCTGACTTTC. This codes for CASSFRTGEGLGANVLTF.

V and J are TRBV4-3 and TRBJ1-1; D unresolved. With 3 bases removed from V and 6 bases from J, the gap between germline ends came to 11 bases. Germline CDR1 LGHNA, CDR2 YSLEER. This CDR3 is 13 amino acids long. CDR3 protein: CASSHSTGAEAFF. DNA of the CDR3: TGCGCCAGCAGCCATTCGACGGGAGCTGAAGCTTTCTTT.

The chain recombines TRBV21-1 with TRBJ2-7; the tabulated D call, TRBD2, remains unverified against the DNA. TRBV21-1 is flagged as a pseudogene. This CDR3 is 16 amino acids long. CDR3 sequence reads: CASSKVAISVWYEQYF. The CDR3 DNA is TGTGCCAGCAGCAAAGTTGCCATCTCGGTGTGGTACGAGCAGTACTTC.